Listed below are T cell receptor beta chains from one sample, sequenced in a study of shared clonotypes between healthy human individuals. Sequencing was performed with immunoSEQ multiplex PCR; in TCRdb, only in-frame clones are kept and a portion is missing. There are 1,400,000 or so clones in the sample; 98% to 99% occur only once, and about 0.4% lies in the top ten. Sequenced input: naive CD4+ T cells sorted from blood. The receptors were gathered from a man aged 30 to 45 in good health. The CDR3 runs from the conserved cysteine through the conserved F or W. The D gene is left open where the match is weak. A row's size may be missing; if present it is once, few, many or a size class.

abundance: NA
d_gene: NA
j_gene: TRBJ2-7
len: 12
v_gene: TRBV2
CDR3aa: CASQYGSYEQYF
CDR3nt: TGTGCCAGCCAGTACGGATCCTACGAGCAGTACTTC

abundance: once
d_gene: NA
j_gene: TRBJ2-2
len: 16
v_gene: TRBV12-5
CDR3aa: CASGFARGGGTGELFF
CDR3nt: TGTGCTAGTGGTTTTGCCAGGGGCGGGGGCACCGGGGAGCTGTTTTTT

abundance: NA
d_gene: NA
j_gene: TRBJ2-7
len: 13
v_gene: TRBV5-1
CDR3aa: CASSLNAAYEQYF
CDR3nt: TGCGCCAGCAGCTTGAATGCAGCCTACGAGCAGTACTTC

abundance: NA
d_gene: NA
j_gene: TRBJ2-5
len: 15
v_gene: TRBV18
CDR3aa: CASSLPVIRWETQYF
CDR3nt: TGTGCCAGCTCACTTCCGGTCATACGATGGGAGACCCAGTACTTC

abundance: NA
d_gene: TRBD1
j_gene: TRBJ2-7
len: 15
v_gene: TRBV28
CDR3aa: CASSFHGQATYEQYF
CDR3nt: TGTGCCAGCAGTTTCCACGGACAGGCTACCTACGAGCAGTACTTC

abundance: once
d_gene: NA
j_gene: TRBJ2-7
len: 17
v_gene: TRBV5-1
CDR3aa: CASSYWRLGGLANEQYF
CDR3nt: TGCGCCAGCAGCTACTGGCGCCTGGGAGGACTCGCGAACGAGCAGTACTTC

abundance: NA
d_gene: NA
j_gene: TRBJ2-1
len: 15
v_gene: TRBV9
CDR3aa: CASTEGGLPINEQFF
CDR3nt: TGTGCCAGCACCGAGGGTGGACTACCAATCAATGAGCAGTTCTTC

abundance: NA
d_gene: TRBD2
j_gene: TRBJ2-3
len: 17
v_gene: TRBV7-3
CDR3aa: CASSPTSGRAGTDTQYF
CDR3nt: TGTGCCAGCAGCCCTACTAGCGGGAGGGCCGGAACAGATACGCAGTATTTT

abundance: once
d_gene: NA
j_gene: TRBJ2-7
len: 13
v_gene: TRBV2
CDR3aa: CASSDETGSEQYF
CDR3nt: TGTGCCAGCAGCGACGAGACGGGAAGCGAGCAGTACTTC

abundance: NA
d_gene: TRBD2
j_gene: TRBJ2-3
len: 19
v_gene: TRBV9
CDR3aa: CASSVGPAGLAGETDTQYF
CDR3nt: TGTGCCAGCAGCGTAGGCCCGGCCGGACTAGCGGGAGAAACAGATACGCAGTATTTT

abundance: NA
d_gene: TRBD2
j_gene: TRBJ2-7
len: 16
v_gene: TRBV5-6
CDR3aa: CASSPRLAGVPYEQYF
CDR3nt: TGTGCCAGCAGCCCTAGACTAGCGGGAGTGCCCTACGAGCAGTACTTC

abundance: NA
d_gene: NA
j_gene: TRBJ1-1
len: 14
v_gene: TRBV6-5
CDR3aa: CASRMDRPNTEAFF
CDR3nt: TGTGCCAGCAGAATGGACAGACCAAACACTGAAGCTTTCTTT

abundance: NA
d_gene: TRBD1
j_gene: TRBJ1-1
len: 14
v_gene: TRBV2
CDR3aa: CASKPRTGPTEAFF
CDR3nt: TGTGCCAGCAAACCAAGGACAGGGCCCACTGAAGCTTTCTTT

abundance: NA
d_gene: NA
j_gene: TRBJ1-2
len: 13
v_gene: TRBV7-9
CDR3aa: CASSLRETYGYTF
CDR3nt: TGTGCCAGCAGCTTAAGAGAGACCTATGGCTACACCTTC

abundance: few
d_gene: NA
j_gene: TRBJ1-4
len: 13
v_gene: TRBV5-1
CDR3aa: CASSLIENEKLFF
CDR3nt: TGCGCCAGCAGCTTGATTGAGAATGAAAAACTGTTTTTT

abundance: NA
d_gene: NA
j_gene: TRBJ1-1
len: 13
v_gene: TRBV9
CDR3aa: CASSVVANTEAFF
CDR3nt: TGTGCCAGCAGCGTAGTGGCGAACACTGAAGCTTTCTTT

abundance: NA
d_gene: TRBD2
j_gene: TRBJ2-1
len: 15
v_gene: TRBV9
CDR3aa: CASSPLAEVNYEQFF
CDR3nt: TGTGCCAGCAGCCCCCTAGCGGAAGTCAACTATGAGCAGTTCTTC

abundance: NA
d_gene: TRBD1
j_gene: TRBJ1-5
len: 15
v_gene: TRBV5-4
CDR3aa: CASSKGTDSNQPQHF
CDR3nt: TGTGCCAGCAGCAAAGGGACAGATAGCAATCAGCCCCAGCATTTT

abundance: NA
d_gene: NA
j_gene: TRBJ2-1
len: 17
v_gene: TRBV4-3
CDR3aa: CASSQDLTRVIYNEQFF
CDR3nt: TGCGCCAGCAGCCAAGACCTTACTCGCGTAATTTACAATGAGCAGTTCTTC

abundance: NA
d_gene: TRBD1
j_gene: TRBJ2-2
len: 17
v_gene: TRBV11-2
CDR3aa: CASSGFTGTGSTGELFF
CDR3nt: TGTGCCAGCAGCGGCTTTACCGGGACAGGGAGTACCGGGGAGCTGTTTTTT

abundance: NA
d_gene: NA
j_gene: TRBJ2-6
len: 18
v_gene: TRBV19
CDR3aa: CASSTRGHRNSGANVLTF
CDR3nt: TGTGCCAGTAGTACCAGGGGCCACAGGAACTCTGGGGCCAACGTCCTGACTTTC

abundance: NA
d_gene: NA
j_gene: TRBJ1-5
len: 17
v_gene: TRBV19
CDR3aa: CASTTNYRQRGNQPQHF
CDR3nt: TGTGCCAGTACCACGAACTACAGGCAGCGAGGCAATCAGCCCCAGCATTTT

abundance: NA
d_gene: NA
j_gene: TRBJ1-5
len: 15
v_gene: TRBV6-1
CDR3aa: CASSEYSRGSGTQHF
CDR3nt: TGTGCCAGCAGTGAATACAGTAGAGGGTCCGGGACCCAGCATTTT

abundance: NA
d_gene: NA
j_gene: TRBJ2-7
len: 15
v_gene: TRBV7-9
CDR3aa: CASSLMGEGSYEQYF
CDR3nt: TGTGCCAGCAGCTTAATGGGGGAAGGGTCCTACGAGCAGTACTTC

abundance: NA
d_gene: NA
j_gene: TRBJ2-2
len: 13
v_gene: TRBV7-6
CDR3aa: CASSLDWGGELFF
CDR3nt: TGTGCCAGCAGCTTAGACTGGGGCGGGGAGCTGTTTTTT

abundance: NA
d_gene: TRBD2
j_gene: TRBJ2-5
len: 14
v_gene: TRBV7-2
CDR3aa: CASSEGGSRKTQYF
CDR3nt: TGTGCCAGCAGCGAGGGCGGGAGTAGAAAGACCCAGTACTTC

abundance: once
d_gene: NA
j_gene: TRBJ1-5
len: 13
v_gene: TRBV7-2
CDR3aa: CASSLARQTFPHF
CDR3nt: TGTGCCAGCAGCTTAGCACGACAGACTTTTCCACATTTT

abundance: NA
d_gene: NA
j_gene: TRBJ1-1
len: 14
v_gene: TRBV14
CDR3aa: CASSLRGRNTEAFF
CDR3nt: TGTGCCAGCAGCCTCCGAGGACGGAACACTGAAGCTTTCTTT

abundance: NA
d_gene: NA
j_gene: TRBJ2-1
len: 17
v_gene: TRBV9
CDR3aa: CASSVVFEDSSYNEQFF
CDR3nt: TGTGCCAGCAGCGTAGTATTCGAGGATAGCTCCTACAATGAGCAGTTCTTC

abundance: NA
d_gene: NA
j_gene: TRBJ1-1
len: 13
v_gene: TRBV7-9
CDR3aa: CASSVRENTEAFF
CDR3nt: TGTGCCAGCAGTGTGAGGGAAAACACTGAAGCTTTCTTT

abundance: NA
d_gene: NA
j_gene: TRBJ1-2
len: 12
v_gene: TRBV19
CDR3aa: CASRGGSYGYTF
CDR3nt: TGTGCCAGTAGGGGGGGGAGCTATGGCTACACCTTC

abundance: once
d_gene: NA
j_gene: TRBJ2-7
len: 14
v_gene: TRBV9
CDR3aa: CASSVGGAAYEQYF
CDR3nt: TGTGCCAGCAGCGTAGGGGGGGCAGCCTACGAGCAGTACTTC

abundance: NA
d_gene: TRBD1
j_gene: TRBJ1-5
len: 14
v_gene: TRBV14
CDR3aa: CASSYGQGHQPQHF
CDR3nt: TGTGCCAGCAGCTATGGACAGGGTCATCAGCCCCAGCATTTT

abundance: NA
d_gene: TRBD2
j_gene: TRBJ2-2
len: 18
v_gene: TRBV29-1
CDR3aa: CSVGPGTSGAWNTGELFF
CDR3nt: TGCAGCGTTGGCCCCGGGACTAGCGGAGCCTGGAACACCGGGGAGCTGTTTTTT

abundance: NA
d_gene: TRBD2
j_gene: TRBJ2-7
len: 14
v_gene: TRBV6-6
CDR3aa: CASSYSPSGYEQYF
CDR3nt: TGTGCCAGCAGTTACTCCCCTAGCGGATACGAGCAGTACTTC